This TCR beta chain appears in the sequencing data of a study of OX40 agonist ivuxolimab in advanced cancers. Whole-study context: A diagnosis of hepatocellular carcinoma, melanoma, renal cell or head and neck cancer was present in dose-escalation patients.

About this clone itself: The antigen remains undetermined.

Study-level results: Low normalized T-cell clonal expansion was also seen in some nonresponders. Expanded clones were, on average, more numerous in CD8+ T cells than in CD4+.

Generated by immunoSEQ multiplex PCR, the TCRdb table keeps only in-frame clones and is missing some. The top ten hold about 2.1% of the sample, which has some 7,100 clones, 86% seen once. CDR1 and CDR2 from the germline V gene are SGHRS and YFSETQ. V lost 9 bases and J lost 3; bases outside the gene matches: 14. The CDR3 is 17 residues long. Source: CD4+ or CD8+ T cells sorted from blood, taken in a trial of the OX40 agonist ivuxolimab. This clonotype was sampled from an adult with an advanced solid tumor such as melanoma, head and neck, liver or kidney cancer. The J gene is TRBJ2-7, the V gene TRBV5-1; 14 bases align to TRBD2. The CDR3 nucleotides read TGCGCCACTCTATCGACTAGCGGGAGGGCTCTATGCTACGAGCAGTACTTC. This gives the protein CATLSTSGRALCYEQYF. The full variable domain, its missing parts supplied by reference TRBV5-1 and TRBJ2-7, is KAGVTQTPRYLIKTRGQQVTLSCSPISGHRSVSWYQQTPGQGLQFLFEYFSETQRNKGNFPGRFSGRQFSNSRSEMNVSTLELGDSALYLCATLSTSGRALCYEQYFGPGTRLTVT.